This T cell receptor (beta chain) was captured by sequencing in a study of blood T cell repertoires in COVID-19. Study-wide background: Nucleic acid was either cDNA or gDNA, and it came from T cells, B-cell-depleted T cells, or PBMCs.

Produced via immunoSEQ multiplex PCR; TCRdb's table is partial and in-frame only. Of a few hundred thousand clones listed, 70% to 90% are singletons. The participants were between about 18 and 90 years old and came from 24 US areas. Participants' own reports of clinical history determined their cohort assignment. The CDR3 length is 16 residues. Germline trimming cut 8 bases from V and 0 bases from J; bases unmatched to any gene: 10. CDR1 MDHEN and CDR2 SYDVKM come from the germline V gene. The chain joins TRBV28 to TRBJ1-3, with TRBD1 matching 7 bases. Sequenced sample: PBMCs or T cells enriched from blood (not recorded which). This TCR was sampled from a man in his forties in a cohort exposed to, infected with or recovered from COVID-19 (not recorded which). In DNA form, the CDR3 reads TGTGCCAGCGGACGATGGGGACAGATCTCTGGAAACACCATATATTTT. Protein product: CASGRWGQISGNTIYF.